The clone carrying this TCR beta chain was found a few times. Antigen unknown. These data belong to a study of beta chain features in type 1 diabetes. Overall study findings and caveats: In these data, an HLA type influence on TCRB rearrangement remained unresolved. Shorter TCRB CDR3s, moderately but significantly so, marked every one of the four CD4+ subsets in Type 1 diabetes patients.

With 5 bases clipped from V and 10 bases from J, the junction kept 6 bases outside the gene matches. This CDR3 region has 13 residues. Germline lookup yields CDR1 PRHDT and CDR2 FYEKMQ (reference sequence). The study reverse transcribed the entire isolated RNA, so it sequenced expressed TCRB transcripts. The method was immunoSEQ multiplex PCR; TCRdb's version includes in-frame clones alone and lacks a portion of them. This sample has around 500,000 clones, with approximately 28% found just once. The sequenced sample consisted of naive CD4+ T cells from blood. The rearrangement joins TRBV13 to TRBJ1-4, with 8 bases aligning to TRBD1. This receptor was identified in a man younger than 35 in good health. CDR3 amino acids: CASSIGQGGKLFF. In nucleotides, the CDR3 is TGTGCCAGCAGCATTGGACAGGGTGGAAAACTGTTTTTT.